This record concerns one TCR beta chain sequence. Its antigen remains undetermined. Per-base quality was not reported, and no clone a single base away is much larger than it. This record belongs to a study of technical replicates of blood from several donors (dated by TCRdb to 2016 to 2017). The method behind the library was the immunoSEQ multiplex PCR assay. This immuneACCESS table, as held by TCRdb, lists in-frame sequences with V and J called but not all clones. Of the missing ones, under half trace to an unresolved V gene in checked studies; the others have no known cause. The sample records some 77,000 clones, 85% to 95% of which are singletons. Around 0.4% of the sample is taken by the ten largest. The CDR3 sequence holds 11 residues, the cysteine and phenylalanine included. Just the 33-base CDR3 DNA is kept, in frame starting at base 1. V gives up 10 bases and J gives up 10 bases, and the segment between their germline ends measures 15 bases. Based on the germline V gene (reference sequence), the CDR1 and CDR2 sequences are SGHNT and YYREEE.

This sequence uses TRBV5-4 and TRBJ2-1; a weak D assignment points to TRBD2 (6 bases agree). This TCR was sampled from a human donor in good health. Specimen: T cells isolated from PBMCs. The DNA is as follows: TGTGCCTTATCGATAGGAGGGGAGCAGTTCTTC. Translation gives CALSIGGEQFF.